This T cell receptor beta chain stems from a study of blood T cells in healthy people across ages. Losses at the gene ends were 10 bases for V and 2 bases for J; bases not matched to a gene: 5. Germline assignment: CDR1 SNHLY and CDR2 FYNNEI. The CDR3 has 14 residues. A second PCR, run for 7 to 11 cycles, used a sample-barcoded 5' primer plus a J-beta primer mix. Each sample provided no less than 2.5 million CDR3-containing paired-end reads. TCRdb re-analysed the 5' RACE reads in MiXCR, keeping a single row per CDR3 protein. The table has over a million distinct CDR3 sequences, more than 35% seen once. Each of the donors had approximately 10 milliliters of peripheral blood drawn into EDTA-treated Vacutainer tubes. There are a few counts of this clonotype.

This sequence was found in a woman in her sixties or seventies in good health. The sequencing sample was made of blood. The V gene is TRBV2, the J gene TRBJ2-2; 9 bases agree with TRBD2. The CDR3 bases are TGTGCCATCTCGACTAGCGGAAACACCGGGGAGCTGTTTTTT. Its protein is CAISTSGNTGELFF.